The sequence of this T cell receptor beta chain was determined in a study of cytomegalovirus exposure and HLA in healthy donors. Study-wide background: One earlier analysis, a look at 200 million or so T cells, found about 100 million unique TCR beta sequences.

CDR3 length: 14 amino acids. The ends lost 7 bases at V and 5 bases at J; junction bases unmatched: 11. Per the germline V gene, CDR1 is MDHEN and CDR2 is SYDVKM. Study-level findings and limits: An ancestry cluster, one associated with Asian ancestry, reportedly showed fewer N-insertions than the roughly 670-donor mean in a later analysis. Indistinguishable V segments such as TRBV6-2 and TRBV6-3 were excluded. Using the classifier, cytomegalovirus status was reportedly diagnosed with high specificity and sensitivity.

About this clone: The antigen remains undetermined.

In the PCR, 60 Vbeta and 13 Jbeta primers were used. Libraries were prepared by immunoSEQ multiplex PCR; TCRdb keeps only in-frame clonotypes and omits some of them. The table has about 150,000 clones, approximately 85% seen once. V usage is TRBV28 and J usage is TRBJ2-7, with 7 nucleotides matching TRBD2. The TCR comes from a young woman in good health and CMV-seronegative. Sequenced: PBMCs. The CDR3 loop reads CASKQGGEADEQYF. CDR3 sequence (DNA): TGTGCCAGCAAGCAGGGAGGGGAGGCGGACGAGCAGTACTTC.